What follows are 29 T cell receptor beta chains derived from one specimen sequenced in a study of blood T cell repertoires in COVID-19. Sequenced by immunoSEQ multiplex PCR; TCRdb stores in-frame clones only, minus some. The sample comprises roughly 92,000 clones, about 87% of which are singletons, and around 7% rests with the top ten. Sequencing input: peripheral blood. The receptors here all came from a human donor with acute or convalescent COVID-19. The donor label of this sample is uncertain.

The chain has TRBV5-4 and TRBJ1-2; 9 bases align to TRBD1. Germline V lookup: CDR1 SGHNT, CDR2 YYREEE (reference sequence). The CDR3 extends over 16 amino acids. The V gene end was trimmed by 4 bases and the J gene end by 8 bases; junction bases not matched to a gene: 15. DNA of the CDR3: TGTGCCAGCAGCCCAGGACAGGGGACTCCCTATGGCGGCTACACCTTC. Its protein product is CASSPGQGTPYGGYTF.

This sequence joins TRBV19 and TRBJ2-7; possible D gene TRBD1, 5 bases. The germline V gene encodes CDR1 LNHDA and CDR2 SQIVND (reference sequence). Trimming removed 3 bases from V and 2 bases from J, with 5 bases in between. This CDR3 is built from 12 residues. The CDR3 DNA reads TGTGCCAGTAGTATGGACACCTACGAGCAGTACTTC. Translation: CASSMDTYEQYF.

The chain combines TRBV10-3 with TRBJ1-1; 8 nucleotides match TRBD1. CDR3 length equals 14 residues. CDR1 ENHRY and CDR2 SYGVKD come from the germline V gene. The J segment lost 6 bases and the V segment lost 5 bases, leaving 8 bases of the junction unmatched. The CDR3 bases are TGTGCCATCAGTCGGGACAGGAGGAAAGCTGAAGCTTTCTTT. Its translation is CAISRDRRKAEAFF.

The rearrangement joins TRBV6-1 to TRBJ2-7; D gene ambiguous. Germline loops: CDR1 MNHNS, CDR2 SASEGT. CDR3 length equals 16 residues. V lost 0 bases and J lost 2, with 14 bases in between. CDR3: CASSEAFRFFTYEQYF. In nucleotides, the CDR3 is TGTGCCAGCAGTGAAGCATTCAGGTTTTTTACCTACGAGCAGTACTTC.

The rearrangement links TRBV6-5 to TRBJ2-1; D possibly corresponds to TRBD2 (6 bases). Germline assignment: CDR1 MNHEY and CDR2 SVGAGI. V was cut by 2 bases and J by 4 bases, with 6 bases left in between. The CDR3 sequence is 13 residues long. The CDR3 bases are TGTGCCAGCAGTTACGGGAGGTACAATGAGCAGTTCTTC. It is translated as CASSYGRYNEQFF.

This clone was detected only once. The V call is TRBV6-6, the J call TRBJ1-1, with D possibly TRBD1 on 6 matching bases. V was shortened by 8 bases and J by 5 bases, with 21 bases between the two germline ends. CDR3 length: 15 amino acids. CDR1 is MNHNY, CDR2 SVGAGI, per germline (reference sequence). This CDR3 is CASLRFGQNRTEAFF. In DNA, the CDR3 is TGTGCCAGCCTGAGGTTCGGACAGAATAGGACTGAAGCTTTCTTT.

The chain recombines TRBV29-1 with TRBJ1-2; TRBD1 agrees at 10 bases. The V gene end was trimmed by 6 bases and the J gene end by 0 bases; junction bases not matched to a gene: 1. There are 13 residues in the CDR3. Germline loops: CDR1 SQVTM, CDR2 ANQGSEA. The CDR3, as DNA: TGCAGCGTGGGACAGGGGCCTAACTATGGCTACACCTTC. Its translation is CSVGQGPNYGYTF.

The chain has TRBV5-1 and TRBJ2-1, with D perhaps TRBD2 (6 bases). The CDR3 sequence is 15 residues long. CDR1 and CDR2 (germline): SGHRS, YFSETQ. The V gene lost 1 base and the J gene lost 7 bases, with 15 bases spanning the gap. The CDR3 loop is CASSLILARENEQFF. CDR3 in DNA: TGCGCCAGCAGCTTGATCCTAGCGCGAGAGAATGAGCAGTTCTTC.

J is TRBJ1-5 and V is TRBV12-3 or TRBV12-4; no clear D. Trimming took off 5 bases at V and 6 bases at J, with 11 bases between the two ends. The CDR3 runs to 13 residues. DNA of the CDR3: TGTGCCAGCAGTCTCTTAGCGGGTCAGCCCCAGCATTTT. Its translation: CASSLLAGQPQHF.

The V call is TRBV9, the J call TRBJ1-2, with 8 bases lining up with TRBD1. The CDR3 contains 15 residues. Germline lookup yields CDR1 SGDLS and CDR2 YYNGEE. Trimming took 3 bases from V and 4 from J; bases not matched to a gene: 8. CDR3 region: CASSAHDRGGYGYTF. In DNA form, the CDR3 reads TGTGCCAGCAGCGCTCATGACAGGGGCGGCTATGGCTACACCTTC. The full variable domain, completed using reference TRBV9 and TRBJ1-2, is DSGVTQTPKHLITATGQRVTLRCSPRSGDLSVYWYQQSLDQGLQFLIQYYNGEERAKGNILERFSAQQFPDLHSELNLSSLELGDSALYFCASSAHDRGGYGYTFGSGTRLTVV.

The chain links TRBV5-5 to TRBJ2-7, with TRBD1 matching 9 bases. Looked up from germline, CDR1 is SGHKS and CDR2 is YYEKEE (reference sequence). The J segment lost 4 bases and the V segment lost 0 bases, leaving 5 bases of the junction unmatched. This CDR3 region has 15 residues. The chain's CDR3 is CASSLVTGGGYEQYF. Here the CDR3 DNA reads TGTGCCAGCAGCTTGGTGACAGGGGGAGGGTACGAGCAGTACTTC. Filled out from reference TRBV5-5 and TRBJ2-7, the complete variable domain reads DAGVTQSPTHLIKTRGQQVTLRCSPISGHKSVSWYQQVLGQGPQFIFQYYEKEERGRGNFPDRFSARQFPNYSSELNVNALLLGDSALYLCASSLVTGGGYEQYFGPGTRLTVT.

This chain's CDR3 is CASRLDRGPTYEQYF. The CDR3 bases are TGTGCCAGCAGGTTGGACAGGGGCCCTACCTACGAGCAGTACTTC. J is TRBJ2-7 and V is TRBV6-5; TRBD1 aligns across 9 bases. Germline CDR1 MNHEY, CDR2 SVGAGI. The CDR3 contains 15 residues. With 6 bases clipped from V and 2 bases from J, the junction kept 8 bases outside the gene matches.

The rearrangement uses TRBV11-2 and TRBJ1-3; 9 positions match TRBD1. The CDR3 is 13 residues long. The germline V gene encodes CDR1 SGHAT and CDR2 FQNNGV. The ends lost 5 bases at V and 8 bases at J; junction bases unmatched: 4. CDR3: CASSRTGEDTIYF. CDR3 DNA sequence: TGTGCCAGCAGCCGGACAGGGGAAGACACCATATATTTT.

The chain employs TRBV15 and TRBJ2-1, with D perhaps matching TRBD2 (6 bases). V lost 1 base to trimming and J lost 4 bases, with 11 bases between them. This CDR3 is built from 15 residues. Germline V gives CDR1 LNHNV, CDR2 YYDKDF (reference sequence). CDR3 in amino acids: CATSRAPGTYNEQFF. In DNA, the CDR3 is TGTGCCACCAGCAGAGCCCCCGGGACTTACAATGAGCAGTTCTTC.

The gene calls are TRBV7-8 and TRBJ2-1, with 9 bases identical to TRBD2. J was trimmed by 14 bases and V by 5 bases; bases with no gene match: 4. Germline V gene sequence: CDR1 SGHVS, CDR2 FQNEAQ. The CDR3 is 11 residues long. The CDR3 region has the DNA TGTGCCAGCAGCGGCGGGGGGGCCAAGTTCTTC. It is translated as CASSGGGAKFF.

This clone was recorded only once. The chain recombines TRBV6-5 with TRBJ2-3; D is unresolved. The CDR3 loop spans 14 amino acids. Per the germline V gene, CDR1 is MNHEY and CDR2 is SVGAGI. The germline V and J ends were trimmed by 6 bases and 0 bases, with 10 bases remaining between them. The CDR3 sequence is CASRRQVSTDTQYF. CDR3 DNA: TGTGCCAGCAGACGGCAGGTGAGCACAGATACGCAGTATTTT.

The rearrangement joins TRBV5-1 to TRBJ2-7; 11 nucleotides line up with TRBD1. V lost 4 bases, J lost 2 bases, and 5 bases stayed unmatched. The CDR3 has 15 residues. Germline-derived CDR1 and CDR2 are SGHRS and YFSETQ. The CDR3 DNA reads as TGCGCCAGCAGCAAGAGGACAGGGGGCCCCTACGAGCAGTACTTC. It is translated as CASSKRTGGPYEQYF.

CDR3 in amino acids: CASSQGVQGDQPQHF. As DNA, the CDR3 is TGTGCCAGCAGCCAAGGAGTACAGGGGGACCAGCCCCAGCATTTT. The V gene is TRBV3-1 (or the pseudogene TRBV3-2), the J gene TRBJ1-5, with 8 bases aligning to TRBD1. The CDR3 covers 15 residues. Germline CDR1 and CDR2: LGHDT and YNNKEL (reference sequence). The V and J ends lost 1 base and 7 bases, in that order; junction bases with no gene match: 6.

The chain combines TRBV7-2 with TRBJ2-3; TRBD2 aligns across 9 bases. Germline assignment: CDR1 SGHTA and CDR2 FQGNSA. The CDR3 spans 15 residues. The J segment lost 2 bases and the V segment lost 7 bases, leaving 7 bases of the junction unmatched. CDR3 loop: CASTPAGGYTDTQYF. CDR3 nucleotide sequence: TGTGCCAGCACCCCAGCGGGGGGTTACACAGATACGCAGTATTTT. The variable domain in full, with the rest retrieved from reference TRBV7-2 and TRBJ2-3, is GAGVSQSPSNKVTEKGKDVELRCDPISGHTALYWYRQSLGQGLEFLIYFQGNSAPDKSGLPSDRFSAERTGGSVSTLTIQRTQQEDSAVYLCASTPAGGYTDTQYFGPGTRLTVL.

This clone has just one count. The chain carries TRBV7-2 and TRBJ2-3, with a weak D call TRBD2 (5 bases). V lost 5 bases to trimming and J lost 3 bases, with 9 bases between them. The CDR3 covers 13 residues. Germline values: CDR1 SGHTA, CDR2 FQGNSA. CDR3 nucleotides: TGTGCCAGCAGCACCCGAGGGACAGATACGCAGTATTTT. Amino acid sequence: CASSTRGTDTQYF. The variable domain in full, with the rest retrieved from reference TRBV7-2 and TRBJ2-3, is GAGVSQSPSNKVTEKGKDVELRCDPISGHTALYWYRQSLGQGLEFLIYFQGNSAPDKSGLPSDRFSAERTGGSVSTLTIQRTQQEDSAVYLCASSTRGTDTQYFGPGTRLTVL.

V usage is TRBV24-1 and J usage is TRBJ2-1; the match to TRBD1 covers 8 bases. Germline CDR1 reads KGHDR; CDR2 reads SFDVKD. The V gene end was trimmed by 5 bases and the J gene end by 3 bases; junction bases not matched to a gene: 5. The CDR3 runs to 15 residues. Here the CDR3 reads CATSASDRDYNEQFF. The CDR3, as DNA: TGTGCCACCAGTGCCTCGGACAGGGACTACAATGAGCAGTTCTTC.

This chain uses TRBV13 with TRBJ2-7, with 10 bases matching TRBD1. Germline-derived CDR1 and CDR2 are PRHDT and FYEKMQ (reference sequence). The CDR3 is made up of 15 amino acids. Losses at the gene ends were 5 bases for V and 1 base for J; bases not matched to a gene: 5. In DNA form, the CDR3 reads TGTGCCAGCAGCGGGTGGACAGGGGGTTCCTACGAGCAGTACTTC. Translating it yields CASSGWTGGSYEQYF.

The chain combines TRBV7-6 with TRBJ2-1, with 8 bases identical to TRBD2. The CDR3 is 15 residues long. CDR1 and CDR2 from the germline V gene are SGHVS and FNYEAQ. With V trimmed by 4 bases and J by 9 bases, 11 bases remained unmatched. Here the CDR3 reads CASSSYRGGLGEQFF. DNA for the CDR3: TGTGCCAGCAGCTCCTATCGGGGGGGCCTCGGTGAGCAGTTCTTC.

V is TRBV28 and J is TRBJ2-3; tentatively, D is TRBD2 (6 bases). Germline V gene lookup returns CDR1 MDHEN and CDR2 SYDVKM. The CDR3 totals 13 residues. V was pared by 6 bases and J by 3 bases, with 10 bases between. The CDR3 here is CASRSGRTDTQYF. As DNA, the CDR3 is TGTGCCAGCAGATCCGGGAGAACAGATACGCAGTATTTT. Full variable domain (remainder filled in from reference TRBV28 and TRBJ2-3): DVKVTQSSRYLVKRTGEKVFLECVQDMDHENMFWYRQDPGLGLRLIYFSYDVKMKEKGDIPEGYSVSREKKERFSLILESASTNQTSMYLCASRSGRTDTQYFGPGTRLTVL.

The count of this clone is one. The V call is TRBV6-5, the J call TRBJ1-2; D may be TRBD1 (6 bases). The CDR3 runs to 13 residues. Between the trimmed V and J ends, which lost 4 bases and 2 bases, there was a span of 8 bases. Per the germline V gene, CDR1 is MNHEY and CDR2 is SVGAGI. The CDR3 DNA reads TGTGCCAGCAGTTTCGACAGGAACTATGGCTACACCTTC. Translation gives CASSFDRNYGYTF.

This clone was counted a single time. V and J are TRBV5-1 and TRBJ2-3; D unresolved. CDR3 length: 14 amino acids. The germline CDR1 and CDR2 sequences are SGHRS and YFSETQ. V was cut by 5 bases and J by 1 base, with 11 bases left in between. The CDR3 coding sequence is TGCGCCAGCAGTTTAGACTGGGGCACAGATACGCAGTATTTT. The encoded protein is CASSLDWGTDTQYF.

The V call is TRBV9, the J call TRBJ1-1; D may be TRBD1 (5 bases). V lost 3 bases to trimming and J lost 8 bases, with 14 bases between them. This CDR3 has 13 amino acids. CDR1 is SGDLS and CDR2 is YYNGEE in the germline V gene. The CDR3 loop is CASSAGDWMEAFF. CDR3 bases: TGTGCCAGCAGCGCGGGGGACTGGATGGAAGCTTTCTTT.

The chain combines TRBV5-8 with TRBJ1-1; TRBD1 might be the D (5 bases). This CDR3 has 15 residues. The ends were cut back, 6 bases at V and 0 bases at J, with 15 bases in the middle. From germline, CDR1 is SGHTS and CDR2 YDEGEE. The CDR3 DNA is TGTGCCAGCAAGCCCGTGGGGGGAATGAACACTGAAGCTTTCTTT. As protein: CASKPVGGMNTEAFF. The complete variable domain, with remaining parts taken from reference TRBV5-8 and TRBJ1-1, reads EAGVTQSPTHLIKTRGQQATLRCSPISGHTSVYWYQQALGLGLQFLLWYDEGEERNRGNFPPRFSGRQFPNYSSELNVNALELEDSALYLCASKPVGGMNTEAFFGQGTRLTVV.

The chain employs TRBV9 and TRBJ2-3; 9 bases align to TRBD1. This CDR3 has 17 amino acids. Germline values: CDR1 SGDLS, CDR2 YYNGEE. V dropped 4 bases and J dropped 1; count of bases not matched to a gene: 10. In DNA form, the CDR3 reads TGTGCCAGCAGCACCCGGACAGGGGTGGACGGCACAGATACGCAGTATTTT. Amino acids: CASSTRTGVDGTDTQYF. Drawing the rest from reference TRBV9 and TRBJ2-3, the complete variable domain is DSGVTQTPKHLITATGQRVTLRCSPRSGDLSVYWYQQSLDQGLQFLIQYYNGEERAKGNILERFSAQQFPDLHSELNLSSLELGDSALYFCASSTRTGVDGTDTQYFGPGTRLTVL.